The 26 T cell receptor beta chains given below trace back to one sample, sequenced in a study of tumor and adjacent non-tumor tissue in lung cancer. The library came from three nested PCR rounds adapted from ARM-PCR protocols. TCRdb reanalysed the multiplex PCR reads using MiXCR and keeps one entry per CDR3 protein. The sample lists approximately 75,000 distinct CDR3 sequences, roughly 80% occurring once. RNA was extracted from bulk tissue without any cell sorting. Sequencing was carried out using lung tumor tissue. Source of these receptors: a woman in her forties or fifties with non-small cell lung cancer.

Written as DNA, the CDR3 is TGTGACAACAGGACTAGCGGGATTTACGAGCAGTACTTC. This gives the protein CDNRTSGIYEQYF. This chain joins TRBV28 and TRBJ2-7, with 12 bases fitting TRBD2. The CDR3 loop spans 13 amino acids. Germline loops: CDR1 MDHEN, CDR2 SYDVKM.

As concerns this clonotype: The junction shows a germline mismatch at one end, possibly a read error. The chain recombines TRBV6-6 with TRBJ1-5; D perhaps matches TRBD1 (6 bases). Per the germline V gene, CDR1 is MNHNY and CDR2 is SVGAGI (reference sequence). The CDR3 covers 14 residues. CDR3: CASTQTGDNQPQHF. The CDR3 coding sequence is TGTGCCAGCACCCAGACAGGAGACAATCAACCCCAGCATTTT.

This clonotype was seen just once. The rearrangement links TRBV18 to TRBJ1-1; D not resolved. The CDR3 is made up of 12 amino acids. V lost 3 bases to trimming and J lost 8 bases, with 10 bases between them. Germline CDR1 reads KGHSH; CDR2 reads LQKENI. For the CDR3, the DNA is TGTGCCAGCTCACCCCCGGAGAGGGAAGCTTTCTTT. This gives the protein CASSPPEREAFF.

About this clonotype: Germline is not matched at one junction end, which may reflect a read error. This chain links TRBV12-3 or TRBV12-4 with TRBJ1-5, with 8 bases identical to TRBD1. The CDR3 has 19 amino acids. CDR3 coding DNA: TGTGCTAGCAGTTTCCGGGCCCCATTCGGGACAGGCCTAAATCAGCCCCAGCATTTT. Its translation is CASSFRAPFGTGLNQPQHF.

This chain links TRBV28 with TRBJ1-5; TRBD1 is a possible D gene (5 bases). V shed 5 bases and J shed 4 bases, with 21 bases lying between them. The CDR3 loop spans 17 amino acids. Germline CDR1 is MDHEN and CDR2 is SYDVKM. CDR3 amino acids: CASSIARQPDSNQPQHF. CDR3 bases: TGTGCCAGCAGTATAGCCCGACAGCCTGATAGTAATCAGCCCCAGCATTTT. The complete variable domain, with remaining parts taken from reference TRBV28 and TRBJ1-5, reads DVKVTQSSRYLVKRTGEKVFLECVQDMDHENMFWYRQDPGLGLRLIYFSYDVKMKEKGDIPEGYSVSREKKERFSLILESASTNQTSMYLCASSIARQPDSNQPQHFGDGTRLSIL.

With regard to this clonotype: Given the absence of the conserved phenylalanine or tryptophan at the CDR3 end, a read error is likely. The chain recombines TRBV5-4 with TRBJ2-6, with 13 bases matching TRBD2. The CDR3 length is 18 residues. Germline V gene sequence: CDR1 SGHNT, CDR2 YYREEE (reference sequence). CDR3 bases: TGTGCCAGCAGCAGTGCGGGACTAGCGGGACCCGGGGCCAACTTCCTGACTCTC. Its protein is CASSSAGLAGPGANFLTL.

This clonotype occurred a few times. V is TRBV12-3 or TRBV12-4 and J is TRBJ2-7; D may be TRBD1 or TRBD2 (5 bases each). Trimming cost V 9 bases and J 9 bases, with 15 bases left between them. The CDR3 has 11 residues. The CDR3 DNA reads as TGTGCCAGTCTAGCAGGGCTGTGGCAGTACTTC. Amino acids: CASLAGLWQYF.

About this clonotype itself: Since the CDR3 does not end with the conserved phenylalanine or tryptophan, this likely comes from a read error. The chain has TRBV11-2 and TRBJ2-1, with no clear D. The CDR3 is made up of 14 amino acids. Germline V gene lookup returns CDR1 SGHAT and CDR2 FQNNGV. CDR3 protein: CISSFGSADNEQFI. CDR3 sequence (DNA): TGTATCAGCAGCTTTGGCAGTGCCGACAATGAGCAGTTCATC.

Of note for this clonotype: The germline gene is not matched at one end of the junction; a read error may be the cause. The rearrangement uses TRBV6-5 and TRBJ1-2; possibly TRBD1 for D (6 bases). The CDR3 runs 12 residues. Germline V gene sequence: CDR1 MNHEY, CDR2 SVGAGI. CDR3 residues: CASLGADYGYTF. The CDR3 DNA reads as TGCGCCAGCCTGGGGGCGGACTATGGCTACACCTTC.

For this clonotype: It may be a read error: a sequence one base away is much more abundant. This chain uses TRBV28 with TRBJ2-7; D may be TRBD2 (5 bases). The CDR3 is 14 amino acids. CDR1 and CDR2 from the germline V gene are MDHEN and SYDVKM. The DNA for the CDR3 is TGTGCCAGCCAGGTAAAGGGAGCCAACTACGAGCACTACTTC. Protein sequence: CASQVKGANYEHYF.

Only one count was recorded for this clonotype. One end of the junction fails to match germline, which may point to a read error. V and J are TRBV29-1 and TRBJ2-5; TRBD1 matches at 8 bases. CDR1 is SQVTM, CDR2 ANQGSEA, per germline. The CDR3 is 15 amino acids. The CDR3 here is CSVGGTTGDAETQYF. The CDR3 DNA reads TGCAGCGTCGGAGGGACGACAGGGGATGCAGAGACCCAGTATTTC.

Turning to this clonotype: The germline gene is not matched at one end of the junction; a read error may be the cause. The rearrangement links TRBV5-4 to TRBJ2-7; D is tentatively TRBD1 or TRBD2 (5 bases each). The CDR3 covers 13 residues. Germline assignment: CDR1 SGHNT and CDR2 YYREEE (reference sequence). The CDR3 loop is CANSLDYRNEHYF. The DNA for the CDR3 is TGTGCCAACAGCTTAGACTACAGGAACGAGCACTACTTC.

The sample holds a few counts of this clonotype. The chain has TRBV2 and TRBJ2-1; maybe TRBD1 (5 bases). CDR1 is SNHLY, CDR2 FYNNEI, per germline. The CDR3 covers 13 residues. The V gene lost 5 bases and the J gene lost 5 bases, with 10 bases spanning the gap. The CDR3 loop is CASSLDSNNEQFF. In nucleotides, the CDR3 is TGTGCCAGCAGTTTAGACAGCAACAATGAGCAGTTCTTC.

J is TRBJ1-5 and V is TRBV2, with 7 bases aligning to TRBD1. Germline V gene sequence: CDR1 SNHLY, CDR2 FYNNEI. CDR3 length: 15 amino acids. Losses at the gene ends were 6 bases for V and 1 base for J; bases not matched to a gene: 6. The CDR3 sequence is CASRRTGGSNQPQHF. The CDR3 DNA is TGTGCCAGCAGACGGACAGGAGGGAGCAATCAGCCCCAGCATTTT. The whole variable domain, filled in from reference TRBV2 and TRBJ1-5, reads EPEVTQTPSHQVTQMGQEVILRCVPISNHLYFYWYRQILGQKVEFLVSFYNNEISEKSEIFDDQFSVERPDGSNFTLKIRSTKLEDSAMYFCASRRTGGSNQPQHFGDGTRLSIL.

V usage is TRBV4-2 and J usage is TRBJ1-5; D is uncertain. Germline V lookup: CDR1 LGHNA, CDR2 YNFKEQ. CDR3 length equals 13 residues. The CDR3 nucleotides are TGTGGCAACAGCCAAGGCCATGAGCATCCCAAGCATTTT. Translated: CGNSQGHEHPKHF.

This clonotype came up once. Since no conserved phenylalanine or tryptophan closes the CDR3, a read error is the likely cause. No DNA is shown, since the ends of the CDR3 on it are uncertain; the CDR3 is the one TCRdb lists. The chain links TRBV28 to TRBJ2-1; the D segment call TRBD2 is taken from the table without a DNA check. From its first to its last residue, the CDR3 has 17 amino acids. CDR1 is MDHEN and CDR2 is SYDVKM in the germline V gene. This CDR3 is CASSLYGGRAGDNEKFL.

With regard to this clonotype: An end of the junction differs from the germline gene, which may be a read error. The rearrangement joins TRBV4-1 to TRBJ1-5; maybe TRBD1 (6 bases). This CDR3 spans 15 amino acids. Per the germline V gene, CDR1 is MGHRA and CDR2 is YSYEKL. The CDR3 DNA reads as TGCGCCAGCAACCAAGTTCAGGGGTCCAATCAGCCCCAGCATTTT. Translated: CASNQVQGSNQPQHF.

For this clonotype: At one boundary the junction diverges from the germline segment, which might be a read error. The rearrangement links TRBV4-2 to TRBJ2-7; D is ambiguous. This CDR3 has 13 amino acids. CDR1 is LGHNA and CDR2 is YNFKEQ in the germline V gene. In DNA form, the CDR3 reads TGTGCCAGCATCCAAGGTGATACCTACGACCAGTACTTC. Residues: CASIQGDTYDQYF.

The chain uses TRBV11-3 and TRBJ2-1, with D maybe TRBD2 (6 bases). Germline assignment: CDR1 SGHNT and CDR2 YENEEA. The V gene lost 3 bases and the J gene lost 0 bases, with 15 bases spanning the gap. The CDR3 has 17 amino acids. The CDR3 loop reads CASSLCLTSTSYNEQFF. The CDR3, as DNA: TGTGCCAGCAGCTTGTGCCTTACTAGCACCTCCTACAATGAGCAGTTCTTC. The full variable domain, its missing parts supplied by reference TRBV11-3 and TRBJ2-1, is EAGVVQSPRYKIIEKKQPVAFWCNPISGHNTLYWYLQNLGQGPELLIRYENEEAVDDSQLPKDRFSAERLKGVDSTLKIQPAELGDSAVYLCASSLCLTSTSYNEQFFGPGTRLTVL.

This clonotype occurred many times. J is TRBJ2-2 and V is TRBV11-3, with 9 bases that match TRBD2. V gave up 4 bases and J gave up 6 bases; unmatched junction bases: 15. Germline CDR1 reads SGHNT; CDR2 reads YENEEA. The CDR3 has 18 amino acids. This CDR3 reads CASSSRGAGGYRAGELFF. The CDR3 DNA sequence: TGTGCCAGCAGCTCCCGGGGAGCGGGAGGATACAGAGCCGGGGAGCTGTTTTTT.

Concerning this clonotype itself: One end of the junction does not line up with germline, which may come from a read error. The rearrangement links TRBV6-5 to TRBJ2-5, with TRBD2 matching 12 bases. Germline assignment: CDR1 MNHEY and CDR2 SVGAGI. The CDR3 contains 14 residues. The CDR3 loop is CASRLAGGVETQYF. DNA of the CDR3: TGTGCCAGCAGACTAGCGGGAGGAGTGGAGACCCAATACTTC.

Worth noting for this clonotype: The missing conserved phenylalanine or tryptophan at the end of this CDR3 makes a read error likely. The chain uses TRBV12-3 or TRBV12-4 and TRBJ2-1, with 7 nucleotides matching TRBD1. This CDR3 is 12 amino acids long. J gave up 11 bases and V 9 bases, and 10 bases lay outside the gene matches. The CDR3 sequence is CASSPGTDKQFI. CDR3 DNA: TGTGCCAGTAGTCCTGGGACAGATAAGCAGTTCATC.

This clonotype was detected once. One junction end disagrees with the germline gene, perhaps due to a read error. This rearrangement joins TRBV6-2 or TRBV6-3 to TRBJ2-4; 7 bases are a match to TRBD2. CDR1 is MNHEY and CDR2 is SVGEGT in the germline V gene. The CDR3 is 14 amino acids. CDR3 amino acids: CASRKPGREDIHYF. CDR3 coding DNA: TGTGCCAGCAGAAAGCCGGGACGGGAGGACATTCACTACTTC.

For this clonotype: Since a much larger clone is just one base distant, this may be a read error. The gene calls are TRBV30 and TRBJ1-2, with D unresolved. Trimming stripped 0 bases from V and 5 bases from J, with 10 bases between. This CDR3 has 13 residues. Germline V gene lookup returns CDR1 GTSNPN and CDR2 SVGIG (reference sequence). CDR3 DNA: TGTGCCTGGAGTGTAGACATGAAGTATGGCTACACCTTC. Translation: CAWSVDMKYGYTF.

About this clonotype: The junction departs from germline at one end; a sequencing error may be responsible. This chain joins TRBV5-1 and TRBJ2-2, with D perhaps matching TRBD2 (6 bases). The CDR3 extends over 12 amino acids. CDR1 SGHRS and CDR2 YFSETQ come from the germline V gene. CDR3 protein: CATGGNTGELFF. The CDR3 region has the DNA TGTGCCACCGGGGGGAACACCGGGGAGCTGTTTTTT.

This clonotype is a singleton in its sample. An end of the junction does not agree with germline; a read error may underlie this. V is TRBV30 and J is TRBJ2-3; unclear D gene. This CDR3 is 15 amino acids long. Germline CDR1 reads GTSNPN; CDR2 reads SVGIG (reference sequence). The chain's CDR3 is CAWRDLGRVTNTQFF. CDR3 bases: TGTGCCTGGAGAGATTTGGGAAGGGTCACAAATACGCAGTTTTTT.